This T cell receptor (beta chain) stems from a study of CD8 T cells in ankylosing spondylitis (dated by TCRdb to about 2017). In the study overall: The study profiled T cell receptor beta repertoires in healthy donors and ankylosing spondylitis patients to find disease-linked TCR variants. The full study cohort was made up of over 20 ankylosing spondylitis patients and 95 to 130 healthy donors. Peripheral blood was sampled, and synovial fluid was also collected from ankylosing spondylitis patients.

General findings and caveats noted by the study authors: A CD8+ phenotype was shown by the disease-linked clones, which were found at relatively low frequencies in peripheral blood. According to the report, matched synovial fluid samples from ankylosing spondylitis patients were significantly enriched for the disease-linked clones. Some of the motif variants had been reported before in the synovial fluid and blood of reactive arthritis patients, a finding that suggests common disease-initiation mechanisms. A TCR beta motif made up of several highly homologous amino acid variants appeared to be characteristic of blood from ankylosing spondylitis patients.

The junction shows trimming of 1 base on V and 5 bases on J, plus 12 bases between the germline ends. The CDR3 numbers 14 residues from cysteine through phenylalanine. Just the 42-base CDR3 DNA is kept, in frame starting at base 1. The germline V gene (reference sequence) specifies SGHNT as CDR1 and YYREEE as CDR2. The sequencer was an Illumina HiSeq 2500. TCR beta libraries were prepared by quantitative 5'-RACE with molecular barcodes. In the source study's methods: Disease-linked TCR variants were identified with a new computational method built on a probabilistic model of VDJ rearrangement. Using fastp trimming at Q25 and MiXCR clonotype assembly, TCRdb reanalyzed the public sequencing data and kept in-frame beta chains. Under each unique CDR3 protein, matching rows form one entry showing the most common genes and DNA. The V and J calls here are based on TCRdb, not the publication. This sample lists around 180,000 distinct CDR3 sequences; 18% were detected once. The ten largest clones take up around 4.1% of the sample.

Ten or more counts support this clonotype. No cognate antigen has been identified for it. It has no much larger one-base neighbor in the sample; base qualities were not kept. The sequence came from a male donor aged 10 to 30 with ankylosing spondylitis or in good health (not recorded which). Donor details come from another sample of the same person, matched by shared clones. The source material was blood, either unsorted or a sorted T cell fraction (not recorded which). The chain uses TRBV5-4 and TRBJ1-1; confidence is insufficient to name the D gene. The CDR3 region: CASSLQYGETEAFF. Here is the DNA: TGTGCCAGCAGCTTGCAGTATGGGGAAACTGAAGCTTTCTTT.